Below, 11 T cell receptor beta chains from the same sample are listed, as sequenced in a study of blood T cell repertoires in COVID-19. TCRdb keeps only in-frame clones here, not all; method: immunoSEQ multiplex PCR. The sample yields 150,000 to 200,000 clones, roughly four fifths seen once. Sequencing was carried out using peripheral blood. The receptors stem from a human donor in a cohort sampled during active COVID-19.

The chain links TRBV5-8 to TRBJ2-1; TRBD2 aligns across 10 bases. The CDR3 extends over 16 amino acids. V was pared by 1 base and J by 4 bases, with 5 bases of the junction left unmatched. Germline values: CDR1 SGHTS, CDR2 YDEGEE. The CDR3 loop is CASSLQASGGYNEQFF. The CDR3 coding sequence is TGTGCCAGCAGCTTGCAGGCTAGCGGGGGTTACAATGAGCAGTTCTTC. Filled out from reference TRBV5-8 and TRBJ2-1, the complete variable domain reads EAGVTQSPTHLIKTRGQQATLRCSPISGHTSVYWYQQALGLGLQFLLWYDEGEERNRGNFPPRFSGRQFPNYSSELNVNALELEDSALYLCASSLQASGGYNEQFFGPGTRLTVL.

This rearrangement joins TRBV7-2 to TRBJ2-7; possibly TRBD2 for D (7 bases). Trimming removed 5 bases from V and 0 bases from J, with 11 bases in between. The CDR3 is made up of 14 amino acids. Looked up from germline, CDR1 is SGHTA and CDR2 is FQGNSA. CDR3 nucleotides: TGTGCCAGCAGCCCAAGGGGGGGCTCCTACGAGCAGTACTTC. Translating it yields CASSPRGGSYEQYF.

This chain connects TRBV12-3 or TRBV12-4 to TRBJ1-2, with 8 positions matching TRBD1. The CDR3 spans 12 residues. V trimming: 8 bases; J trimming: 7 bases; junction bases outside the gene matches: 6. This CDR3 is CASGQGLGGYTF. CDR3 bases: TGTGCCAGCGGACAGGGCTTAGGTGGCTACACCTTC.

The chain joins TRBV3-1 (or the pseudogene TRBV3-2) to TRBJ1-3, with a tentative D call TRBD1 (6 bases). This CDR3 comprises 14 residues. Germline assignment: CDR1 LGHDT and CDR2 YNNKEL (reference sequence). Trimming cost V 4 bases and J 7 bases, with 14 bases left between them. CDR3 protein: CASSRQAEGNTIYF. In nucleotides, the CDR3 is TGTGCCAGCAGCCGACAGGCTGAGGGGAACACCATATATTTT.

The V call is TRBV7-6, the J call TRBJ2-5, with 8 bases identical to TRBD1. The junction had 9 bases not matched to a gene; V was cut back by 2 bases and J by 4 bases. This CDR3 region has 16 residues. Germline CDR1 is SGHVS and CDR2 is FNYEAQ. As DNA, the CDR3 is TGTGCCAGCAGCTTATTTGGACAGGGCCCCGGAGAGACCCAGTACTTC. It yields the protein CASSLFGQGPGETQYF.

This clone was recorded a few times. J is TRBJ2-1 and V is TRBV5-1; 13 bases fit TRBD2. V shed 2 bases and J 5 bases; nucleotides not matched to a gene: 4. Germline values: CDR1 SGHRS, CDR2 YFSETQ. The CDR3 loop spans 16 amino acids. CDR3 sequence: CASSLLAGGPNNEQFF. As DNA, the CDR3 is TGCGCCAGCAGCTTACTAGCGGGGGGGCCGAACAATGAGCAGTTCTTC.

CDR3 sequence reads: CASSRGAAGGEGTDTQYF. The CDR3 DNA reads TGTGCCAGCAGCAGGGGAGCGGCAGGGGGCGAGGGAACAGATACGCAGTATTTT. The chain employs TRBV6-4 and TRBJ2-3; 8 nucleotides match TRBD1. This CDR3 is 18 amino acids long. CDR1 and CDR2 (germline): MRHNA, SNTAGT. The V and J ends lost 6 bases and 3 bases, in that order; junction bases with no gene match: 17.

The rearrangement joins TRBV5-4 to TRBJ2-5; 7 nucleotides align to TRBD2. The germline V gene encodes CDR1 SGHNT and CDR2 YYREEE (reference sequence). V was clipped by 3 bases and J by 3 bases; unmatched bases: 8. The CDR3 covers 15 residues. CDR3 sequence (DNA): TGTGCCAGCAGCTCCCCGGGAGCGGGGAAAGAGACCCAGTACTTC. Residues: CASSSPGAGKETQYF.

V usage is TRBV19 and J usage is TRBJ1-1; 10 nucleotides align to TRBD1. From germline, CDR1 is LNHDA and CDR2 SQIVND (reference sequence). The length of the CDR3 is 14 residues. The junction had 5 bases not matched to a gene; V was cut back by 5 bases and J by 5 bases. CDR3 amino acids: CASSSRTGGTEAFF. The CDR3 DNA follows: TGTGCCAGTAGTTCGCGGACAGGGGGGACTGAAGCTTTCTTT.

This rearrangement joins TRBV7-3 to TRBJ2-2; D is perhaps TRBD1 (6 bases). Germline assignment: CDR1 SGHTA and CDR2 FQGTGA. This CDR3 has 15 residues. V lost 10 bases, J lost 7 bases, and 22 bases lay in between. CDR3 amino acids: CATAGQGMDNGELFF. CDR3 DNA: TGTGCCACCGCCGGGCAGGGGATGGATAACGGGGAGCTGTTTTTT. Full variable domain (rest looked up from reference TRBV7-3 and TRBJ2-2): GAGVSQTPSNKVTEKGKYVELRCDPISGHTALYWYRQSLGQGPEFLIYFQGTGAADDSGLPNDRFFAVRPEGSVSTLKIQRTERGDSAVYLCATAGQGMDNGELFFGEGSRLTVL.

V and J are TRBV27 and TRBJ2-1; 12 nucleotides align to TRBD2. The CDR3 consists of 16 residues. Germline trimming cut 2 bases from V and 3 bases from J; bases unmatched to any gene: 2. Per the germline V gene, CDR1 is MNHEY and CDR2 is SMNVEV (reference sequence). CDR3 protein: CASSLQTSGGYNEQFF. The DNA of the CDR3 is TGTGCCAGCAGTTTACAGACTAGCGGGGGCTACAATGAGCAGTTCTTC.